The sequence of this T cell receptor beta chain was determined in a study of Graves' ophthalmopathy and Graves' hyperthyroidism. The germline gives CDR1 DFQATT, CDR2 SNEGSKA (reference sequence). V was clipped by 6 bases and J by 4 bases; unmatched bases: 9. The CDR3 has 14 amino acids. For repertoire sequencing, the TCR beta CDR3 regions were amplified from RNA transcripts. An opening RT-PCR round employed HTBI primers and preceded a second-round multiplex PCR. TCRdb re-called the multiplex PCR reads through MiXCR, storing one row per CDR3 protein. The sample shows just over 400,000 distinct CDR3 sequences, around a fifth of them seen only once. This clonotype was recorded many times. Antigen unknown. A follow-up of 18 months without ophthalmopathy meant that hyperthyroidism was stable. Other autoimmune diseases, uncontrolled infections, pregnancy or lactation led to the exclusion of patients. Study-wide findings and caveats: As the model predicted ophthalmopathy progression, it achieved a sensitivity of around 70% and a specificity of 72.22%. Thyroid clonotypes that were expanded above 0.001 frequency mostly also appeared in blood.

The rearrangement links TRBV20-1 to TRBJ2-3, with 8 bases identical to TRBD2. Material: peripheral blood. The receptor was derived from a woman aged 18-29 years with stable Graves' hyperthyroidism. The CDR3 loop is CSATGTRDPDTQYF. The CDR3 DNA reads TGCAGTGCAACCGGGACTAGAGACCCAGATACGCAGTATTTT.